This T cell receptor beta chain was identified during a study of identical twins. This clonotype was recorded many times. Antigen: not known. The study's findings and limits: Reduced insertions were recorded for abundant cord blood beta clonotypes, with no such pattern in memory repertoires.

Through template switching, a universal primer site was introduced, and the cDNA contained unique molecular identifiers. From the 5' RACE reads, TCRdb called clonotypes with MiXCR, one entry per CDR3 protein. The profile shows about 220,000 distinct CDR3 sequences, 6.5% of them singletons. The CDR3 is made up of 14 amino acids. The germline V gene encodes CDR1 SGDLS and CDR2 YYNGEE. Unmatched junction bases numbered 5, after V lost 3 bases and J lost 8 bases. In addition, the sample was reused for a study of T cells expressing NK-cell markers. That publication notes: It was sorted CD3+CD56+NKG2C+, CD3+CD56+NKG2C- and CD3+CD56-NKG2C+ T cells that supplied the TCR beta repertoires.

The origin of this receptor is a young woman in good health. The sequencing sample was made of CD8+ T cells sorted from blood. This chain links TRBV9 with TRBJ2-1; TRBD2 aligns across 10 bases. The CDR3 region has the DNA TGTGCCAGCAGCGGCACTAGCGGGATTGATGAGCAGTTCTTC. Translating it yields CASSGTSGIDEQFF.